The rows below give T cell receptor beta chains drawn from one sample of a study of OX40 agonist ivuxolimab in advanced cancers. Libraries were prepared by immunoSEQ multiplex PCR; TCRdb keeps only in-frame clonotypes and omits some of them. The table has 65,000 to 80,000 clones, roughly 80% seen once. The specimen was CD4+ or CD8+ T cells sorted from blood, collected in a trial of the OX40 agonist ivuxolimab. Receptor source: an adult with an advanced solid tumor such as melanoma, head and neck, liver or kidney cancer. The CDR3 runs from the conserved cysteine through the conserved F or W. The order of the fields is D gene, J gene, clone size, V gene, CDR3 DNA, CDR3 protein. D genes are given only for firm matches. Size values are once, few and many counts, or a class for expanded clones, and some rows have none.

TRBD1 TRBJ1-1 - TRBV2 TGTGCCAGCAGACAGGGGGCAACTGAAGCTTTCTTT CASRQGATEAFF
- TRBJ2-1 - TRBV5-8 TGTGCCAGCAGCTTGGGGCTACTCAATGAGCAGTTCTTC CASSLGLLNEQFF
- TRBJ1-1 few TRBV4-2 TGTGCCAGCAGCCTAGGGGGAAGGGGCAAAGGCACTGAAGCTTTCTTT CASSLGGRGKGTEAFF
- TRBJ2-5 - TRBV6-1 TGTGCCGGACAGGGAGGGCCCCCAAACCAAGAGACCCAGTACTTC CAGQGGPPNQETQYF
- TRBJ2-4 - TRBV7-2 TGTGCCAGCAGCCTCACAGGTGAAAACATTCAGTACTTC CASSLTGENIQYF
- TRBJ1-4 few TRBV2 TGTGCCAGCACCAGGGACCGGGGCACTAATGAAAAACTGTTTTTT CASTRDRGTNEKLFF
- TRBJ1-5 - TRBV28 TGTGCCAGCAGGTTACCGGGAGGGTACAATCAGCCCCAGCATTTT CASRLPGGYNQPQHF
TRBD1 TRBJ2-7 - TRBV7-2 TGTGCCAGCAGCTTAGTGGGACAGCCTGGTTACGAGCAGTACTTC CASSLVGQPGYEQYF
- TRBJ1-1 - TRBV28 TGTGCCAGCAGTCGTTCGGGGGACACTGAAGCTTTCTTT CASSRSGDTEAFF
- TRBJ2-3 - TRBV7-2 TGTGCCAGCAGCTTAGTTCGCACAGATACGCAGTATTTT CASSLVRTDTQYF
TRBD1 TRBJ2-2 - TRBV19 TGTGCCAGTACCCGGACAGGGGCGACGGGGGCCGGGGAGCTGTTTTTT CASTRTGATGAGELFF
- TRBJ2-2 - TRBV7-8 TGTGCCAGCAGCCCCCGGGACTTAAACACCGGGGAGCTGTTTTTT CASSPRDLNTGELFF
- TRBJ2-3 - TRBV5-8 TGTGCCAGCAGCTTGGGGGATCTGATGGCGGCAGATACGCAGTATTTT CASSLGDLMAADTQYF
- TRBJ1-4 - TRBV5-6 TGTGCCAGCAGCTTAGACAGAGATAATGAAAAACTGTTTTTT CASSLDRDNEKLFF
- TRBJ1-3 - TRBV6-6 TGTGCCAGCAGGACATCCTCTGGAAACACCATATATTTT CASRTSSGNTIYF
- TRBJ2-1 - TRBV5-4 TGTGCCAGCAGCTTGGAGTCAGGGGCGTACAATGAGCAGTTCTTC CASSLESGAYNEQFF
- TRBJ1-2 - TRBV19 TGTGCCAGTAGTATTGGACCAGTGGCTAACTATGGCTACACCTTC CASSIGPVANYGYTF
TRBD1 TRBJ2-7 - TRBV6-5 TGTGCCAGCACCCTTGGACAGGGCTCGTACGAGCAGTACTTC CASTLGQGSYEQYF
- TRBJ1-5 - TRBV28 TGTGCCAGCAGTTTTTATTGGGACTCTCGGGGCCGTGGAAATCAGCCCCAGCATTTT CASSFYWDSRGRGNQPQHF
- TRBJ1-5 - TRBV19 TGTGCCAGTAGTATAAATGATGGGGATAGCAATCAGCCCCAGCATTTT CASSINDGDSNQPQHF
- TRBJ2-2 - TRBV19 TGTGCCAGTAGCTCGGGCGCAGGGACCCGGTTGAACACCGGGGAGCTGTTTTTT CASSSGAGTRLNTGELFF
- TRBJ1-4 - TRBV7-2 TGTGCCAGCAGCCCTACAGGGTGGTCTAATGAAAAACTGTTTTTT CASSPTGWSNEKLFF
TRBD1 TRBJ1-2 - TRBV9 TGTGCCAGCAGCGCAACAGGGGCCTATGGCTACACCTTC CASSATGAYGYTF
- TRBJ2-3 - TRBV7-3 TGTGCCAGCAGCTTAACCCCAGGCTCGGGAGATACGCAGTATTTT CASSLTPGSGDTQYF
- TRBJ2-1 - TRBV28 TGTGCCAGCAGTTTATGGTTTGAGCAGTTCTTC CASSLWFEQFF
TRBD2 TRBJ2-7 - TRBV28 TGTGCCAGCAGCCAAGCGGGACTAGCGGCCGAGCAGTACTTC CASSQAGLAAEQYF
TRBD2 TRBJ2-7 - TRBV6-1 TGTGCCAGCAGTGAAATGAGCGGGAGTGCCCACGAGCAGTACTTC CASSEMSGSAHEQYF
TRBD1 TRBJ1-2 - TRBV5-1 TGCGCCAGCAGCTTGTCGGGACAGGATTCGAGCTATGGCTACACCTTC CASSLSGQDSSYGYTF